The clone carrying this TCR beta chain appeared a single time. Its antigen is as yet unknown. J was trimmed by 0 bases and V by 4 bases; bases with no gene match: 11. The CDR3 is 17 amino acids. Germline lookup yields CDR1 SGHDT and CDR2 YYEEEE. This entry comes from a study of cytomegalovirus exposure and HLA in healthy donors. Study-level points and caveats: Previously analyzed data showed that most TCR beta V segments were productive at a frequency of about 90% or about 30%. Later genetic work tied a missense DCLRE1C variant to beta-chain V and J trimming.

PCR involved 60 Vbeta and 13 Jbeta primers. Study processing details: Later, 65 million to 90 million unique TCR beta chains were counted in an analysis, and 10 million to 12 million of them were shared. The method was immunoSEQ multiplex PCR; TCRdb's version includes in-frame clones alone and lacks a portion of them. V and J calls plus clone size are reproduced from that table; the DNA served to infer D and trimming. The sample lists 120,000 or so clones; 70% to 85% were seen once. The origin of this receptor is a woman in her forties or fifties in good health and CMV-seropositive. What was sequenced was PBMCs. The chain joins TRBV5-6 to TRBJ2-3; 7 bases match TRBD1. The CDR3: CASSRARDRMSTDTQYF. The CDR3 region has the DNA TGTGCCAGCAGCCGAGCCAGGGACAGAATGAGCACAGATACGCAGTATTTT.